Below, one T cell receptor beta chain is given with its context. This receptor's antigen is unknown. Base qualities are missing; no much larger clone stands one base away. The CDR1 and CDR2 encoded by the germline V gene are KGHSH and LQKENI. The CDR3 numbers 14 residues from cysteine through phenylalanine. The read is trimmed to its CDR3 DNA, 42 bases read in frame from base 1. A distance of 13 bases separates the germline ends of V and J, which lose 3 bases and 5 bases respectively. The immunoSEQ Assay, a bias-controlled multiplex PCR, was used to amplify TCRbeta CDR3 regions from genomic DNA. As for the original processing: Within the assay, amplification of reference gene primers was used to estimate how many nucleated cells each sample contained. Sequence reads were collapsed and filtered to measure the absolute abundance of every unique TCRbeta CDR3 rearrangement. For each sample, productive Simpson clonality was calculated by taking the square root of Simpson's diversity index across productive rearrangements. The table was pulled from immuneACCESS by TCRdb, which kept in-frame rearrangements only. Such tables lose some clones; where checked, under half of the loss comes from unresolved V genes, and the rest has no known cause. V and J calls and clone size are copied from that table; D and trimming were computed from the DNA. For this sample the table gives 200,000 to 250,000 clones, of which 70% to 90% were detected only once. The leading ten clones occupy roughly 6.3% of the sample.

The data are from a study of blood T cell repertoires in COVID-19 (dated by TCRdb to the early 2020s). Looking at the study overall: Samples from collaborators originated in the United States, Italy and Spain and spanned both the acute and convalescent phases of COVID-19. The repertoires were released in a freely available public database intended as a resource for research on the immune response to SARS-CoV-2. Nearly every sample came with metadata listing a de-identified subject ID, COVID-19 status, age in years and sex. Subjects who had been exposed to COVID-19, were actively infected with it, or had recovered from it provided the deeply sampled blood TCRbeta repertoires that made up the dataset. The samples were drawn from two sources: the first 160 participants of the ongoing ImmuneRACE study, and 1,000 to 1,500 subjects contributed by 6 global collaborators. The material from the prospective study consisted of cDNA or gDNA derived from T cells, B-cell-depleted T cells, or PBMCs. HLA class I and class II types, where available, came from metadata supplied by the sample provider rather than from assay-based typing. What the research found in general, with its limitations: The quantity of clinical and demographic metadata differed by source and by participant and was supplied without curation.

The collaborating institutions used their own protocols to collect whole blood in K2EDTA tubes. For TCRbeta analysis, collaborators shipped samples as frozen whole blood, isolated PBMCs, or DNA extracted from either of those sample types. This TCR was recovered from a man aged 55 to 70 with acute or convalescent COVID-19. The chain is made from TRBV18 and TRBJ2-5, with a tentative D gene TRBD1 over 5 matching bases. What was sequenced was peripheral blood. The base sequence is TGTGCCAGCTCACCGTCAGGGCCCGGGGAGACCCAGTACTTC. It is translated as CASSPSGPGETQYF.